These 15 T cell receptor beta chains came from one sample sequenced in a study of PD-L1 blockade in urothelial cancer (dated by TCRdb to about 2017). The library was built by means of the immunoSEQ multiplex PCR assay. TCRdb re-hosts the immuneACCESS table, in-frame sequences only. Its copies lack some clones; in the studies checked, an unresolved V gene accounts for under half of them, and the cause for the rest is not known. This sample lists roughly 16,000 clones; 89% were detected once. 10% to 15% of the sample goes to the ten largest clones. Taken with the paper, the label for time point translates to: pretreatment peripheral blood. Source: PBMCs, taken around atezolizumab (anti-PD-L1) treatment. The source is an older man with urothelial cancer.

This chain joins TRBV27 and TRBJ1-6; D is possibly TRBD1 (6 bases). Germline-derived CDR1 and CDR2 are MNHEY and SMNVEV (reference sequence). Deletions cut 7 bases from V and 9 bases from J, with 13 bases between. This CDR3 is 13 amino acids long. In nucleotides, the CDR3 is TGTGCCAGCAAGGTCCAGGGGATTTCACCCCTCCACTTT. Translation gives CASKVQGISPLHF.

J is TRBJ2-3 and V is TRBV11-2; 8 nucleotides align to TRBD2. Germline trimming cut 5 bases from V and 5 bases from J; bases unmatched to any gene: 9. Germline V gene sequence: CDR1 SGHAT, CDR2 FQNNGV. CDR3 size: 15 residues. The CDR3 DNA reads TGTGCCAGCAGCCCAAGCGGGGGCTGGCAAGATACGCAGTATTTT. Its translation is CASSPSGGWQDTQYF.

The rearrangement links TRBV7-8 to TRBJ1-2, with D maybe TRBD1 (6 bases). The V and J ends lost 1 base and 4 bases respectively, with 16 bases between them. CDR1 and CDR2 (germline): SGHVS, FQNEAQ. The CDR3 has 16 amino acids. CDR3: CASSLGLGQIPYGYTF. As DNA, the CDR3 is TGTGCCAGCAGCTTAGGTTTAGGACAGATCCCCTATGGCTACACCTTC.

This chain links TRBV5-5 with TRBJ2-5; D is undetermined. The germline gives CDR1 SGHKS, CDR2 YYEKEE (reference sequence). The CDR3 sequence is 14 residues long. Between the trimmed V and J ends, which lost 4 bases and 7 bases, there was a span of 17 bases. The CDR3 nucleotides read TGTGCCAGCAGCCCCCTAGAGGCCTATGGGACCCAGTACTTC. Protein: CASSPLEAYGTQYF.

This clone has only one observation. The gene calls are TRBV27 and TRBJ1-2; TRBD1 matches at 7 bases. The junction had 11 bases not matched to a gene; V was cut back by 6 bases and J by 7 bases. Germline CDR1 is MNHEY and CDR2 is SMNVEV (reference sequence). This CDR3 spans 14 amino acids. The CDR3 sequence: CASSTYTDRLGYTF. In nucleotides, the CDR3 is TGTGCCAGCAGCACCTACACGGACAGGCTTGGCTACACCTTC.

The J gene is TRBJ1-2, the V gene TRBV18; TRBD1 might be the D (5 bases). CDR1 KGHSH and CDR2 LQKENI come from the germline V gene. CDR3 length: 15 residues. Trimming removed 2 bases from V and 8 bases from J, with 18 bases in between. The CDR3 DNA reads as TGTGCCAGCTCACCAGAGTCGCTCAGGGTGGGAGGCTACACCTTC. It encodes CASSPESLRVGGYTF.

The V and J genes are TRBV7-8 and TRBJ2-3, with 10 positions matching TRBD2. The CDR3 is made up of 16 amino acids. Trimming at V came to 4 bases and at J to 4 bases, leaving 8 bases not matched to a gene. Germline assignment: CDR1 SGHVS and CDR2 FQNEAQ. The CDR3 loop reads CASSSRAGGSADTQYF. CDR3 DNA: TGTGCCAGCAGCTCTAGAGCGGGGGGGAGCGCAGATACGCAGTATTTT.

The chain couples TRBV10-1 to TRBJ1-1; D is uncertain. Per the germline V gene, CDR1 is WNHNN and CDR2 is SYGVQD (reference sequence). This CDR3 has 13 residues. Trimming pared 3 bases from V and 1 base from J, leaving 6 bases between. CDR3 in amino acids: CASSEAQNTEAFF. DNA of the CDR3: TGCGCCAGCAGTGAAGCGCAGAACACTGAAGCTTTCTTT.

Concerning this clone: An end of the junction does not agree with germline; a read error may underlie this. This rearrangement joins TRBV7-9 to TRBJ2-1; no definite D call. In germline, CDR1 is SEHNR, CDR2 FQNEAQ (reference sequence). The CDR3 sequence is 16 residues long. Written as DNA, the CDR3 is TGTGCCAGCAGCTTAGCGTTTAGCCCCTCCTTCAATGAGCAGTTCTTC. Its translation is CASSLAFSPSFNEQFF.

J is TRBJ1-1 and V is TRBV30, with 7 positions matching TRBD1. The CDR3 runs 12 residues. V was clipped by 7 bases and J by 2 bases; unmatched bases: 4. Germline V gives CDR1 GTSNPN, CDR2 SVGIG (reference sequence). The chain's CDR3 is CALTGLNTEAFF. CDR3 nucleotide sequence: TGTGCCTTGACAGGGCTAAACACTGAAGCTTTCTTT. Supplemented by reference TRBV30 and TRBJ1-1, the full variable domain reads SQTIHQWPATLVQPVGSPLSLECTVEGTSNPNLYWYRQAAGRGLQLLFYSVGIGQISSEVPQNLSASRPQDRQFILSSKKLLLSDSGFYLCALTGLNTEAFFGQGTRLTVV.

This clone was found once. The genes are TRBV9 and TRBJ2-7; no clear D gene. The V and J ends lost 0 bases and 6 bases respectively, with 7 bases between them. This CDR3 is 12 amino acids long. Germline-derived CDR1 and CDR2 are SGDLS and YYNGEE. CDR3 sequence reads: CASSVARCEQYF. DNA of the CDR3: TGTGCCAGCAGCGTAGCTAGGTGCGAGCAGTACTTC.

As regards this clone: A read error may account for a junction end that differs from germline. The chain links TRBV5-4 to TRBJ2-4; no clear D. From germline, CDR1 is SGHNT and CDR2 YYREEE (reference sequence). This CDR3 comprises 16 residues. The CDR3 DNA follows: TGTGCCAGCAGTTTGGACGGTATACTAGCCAAAAACATTCAGTACTTC. As protein: CASSLDGILAKNIQYF.

This clone was observed a single time. The chain uses TRBV10-2 and TRBJ2-7; D is possibly TRBD1 (6 bases). This CDR3 is built from 14 residues. V gave up 6 bases and J gave up 4 bases, with 16 bases separating them. CDR1 is WSHSY, CDR2 SAAADI, per germline. The CDR3 sequence: CASREAGTPYEQYF. CDR3 nucleotide sequence: TGCGCCAGCAGAGAAGCCGGGACACCGTACGAGCAGTACTTC.

The table lists this clone with a count of one. The chain carries TRBV30 and TRBJ2-1; D is ambiguous. CDR1 is GTSNPN, CDR2 SVGIG, per germline (reference sequence). The ends were cut back, 7 bases at V and 0 bases at J, with 10 bases in the middle. There are 13 residues in the CDR3. The CDR3 loop is CALRSRSYNEQFF. CDR3 nucleotide sequence: TGTGCCTTGAGGAGTCGCTCCTACAATGAGCAGTTCTTC. Full variable domain (outside the CDR3, taken from reference TRBV30 and TRBJ2-1): SQTIHQWPATLVQPVGSPLSLECTVEGTSNPNLYWYRQAAGRGLQLLFYSVGIGQISSEVPQNLSASRPQDRQFILSSKKLLLSDSGFYLCALRSRSYNEQFFGPGTRLTVL.

This clone was observed once. This sequence joins TRBV25-1 and TRBJ1-1; perhaps TRBD1 as D (5 bases). The CDR3 runs 12 residues. V shed 5 bases and J shed 8 bases, with 12 bases lying between them. CDR1 is MGHDK and CDR2 is SYGVNS in the germline V gene. The CDR3 bases are TGTGCCAGCAGTAAAACAGGAGTCGAAGCTTTCTTT. This translates into CASSKTGVEAFF.